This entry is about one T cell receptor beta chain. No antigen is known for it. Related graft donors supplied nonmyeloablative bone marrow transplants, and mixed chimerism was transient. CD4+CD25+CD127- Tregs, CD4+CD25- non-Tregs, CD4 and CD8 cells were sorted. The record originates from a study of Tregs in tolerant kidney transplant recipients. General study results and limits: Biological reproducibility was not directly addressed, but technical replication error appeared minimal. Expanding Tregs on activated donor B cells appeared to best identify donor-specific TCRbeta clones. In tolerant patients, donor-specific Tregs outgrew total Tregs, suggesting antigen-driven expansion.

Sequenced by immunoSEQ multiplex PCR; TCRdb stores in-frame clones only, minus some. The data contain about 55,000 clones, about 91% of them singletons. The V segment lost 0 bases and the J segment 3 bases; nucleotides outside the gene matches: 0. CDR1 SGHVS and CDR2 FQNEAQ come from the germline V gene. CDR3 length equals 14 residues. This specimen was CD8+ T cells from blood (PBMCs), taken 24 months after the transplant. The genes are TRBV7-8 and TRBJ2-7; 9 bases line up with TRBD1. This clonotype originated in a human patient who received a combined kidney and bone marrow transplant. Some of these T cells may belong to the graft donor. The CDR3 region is CASSLAGQGYEQYF. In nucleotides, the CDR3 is TGTGCCAGCAGCTTAGCGGGACAGGGCTACGAGCAGTACTTC.